This T cell receptor (beta chain) was recorded in a study of metastatic and nonmetastatic thyroid tumors. Study details: From malignant and benign thyroid patients, repertoires in blood and in tumor or nodule tissue were compared. Whole-study findings and limits: Relative to benign nodules, malignant thyroid tumors were reportedly characterized by significantly elevated TCR beta diversity in blood and tumor.

The sample holds many counts of this clone. The antigen is not known. Original processing notes: It was from CDR3 differences across clinicopathological groups that a distant-metastasis classifier for papillary thyroid cancer was built. TCRdb recomputed clones from the PCR reads via MiXCR. These V and J calls rely on TCRdb rather than the paper's analysis. Of approximately 90,000 clones listed, 12% are singletons. Every patient underwent thyroid surgery untreated. From germline, CDR1 is MNHNS and CDR2 SASEGT. Trimming shortened V by 7 bases and J by 0 bases, and 15 bases separated the two germline ends. The CDR3 contains 15 residues.

The sequence derives from a female donor with papillary thyroid cancer or a benign thyroid nodule (not recorded which). Some clones in this sample may be carry-over from other donors' samples. Sequenced input: blood. The chain carries TRBV6-1 and TRBJ1-1, with D possibly being TRBD1 (6 bases). DNA of the CDR3: TGTGCCAGCACCTGGGACATTGGAGTGAACACTGAAGCTTTCTTT. Amino acid sequence: CASTWDIGVNTEAFF.